The present T cell receptor beta chain was sequenced within a study of shared clonotypes between healthy human individuals. Overall study results and limits: Limited genetic and exposure-history diversity came from having few donors. A handful of donors held 5% to 5.5% of naive CD4 clonotypes in common.

As concerns this clone: The target antigen is unknown.

There were no recent acute infections or vaccinations among the donors, who were healthy HIV-negative adults. All the donors were Caucasian adults who lived in Nashville, Tennessee. Measured with immunoSEQ multiplex PCR; TCRdb has only the in-frame clones, and not every one. The sample consists of approximately 100,000 clones, over 65% of them appearing once. Per the germline V gene, CDR1 is MDHEN and CDR2 is SYDVKM. V lost 1 base and J 5 bases, leaving 17 bases between the germline ends. The CDR3 is made up of 16 amino acids. The sample consisted of memory CD8+ T cells sorted from blood. Subset denoted: CD45RO+ cells pooled with CCR7-negative TemRA cells. The chain combines TRBV28 with TRBJ2-5, with D possibly matching TRBD1 (5 bases). This clonotype was sampled from a woman under 40 in good health. The CDR3 loop reads CASSLSLDMQRETQYF. In DNA, the CDR3 is TGTGCCAGCAGTTTATCCCTGGACATGCAAAGGGAGACCCAGTACTTC. Drawing the rest from reference TRBV28 and TRBJ2-5, the complete variable domain is DVKVTQSSRYLVKRTGEKVFLECVQDMDHENMFWYRQDPGLGLRLIYFSYDVKMKEKGDIPEGYSVSREKKERFSLILESASTNQTSMYLCASSLSLDMQRETQYFGPGTRLLVL.